This record covers a single TCR beta chain. What antigen it recognizes has not been identified. No base qualities exist here, and no much larger clone lies one base off it. This record comes from a study of brain T cells in children with intractable seizures (dated by TCRdb to about 2021). In terms of the full investigation: Resected brain tissue from 45 to 60 pediatric epilepsy surgery cases was first screened for immune gene transcripts using a NanoString immunology panel. About 70% of the 12 selected surgery cases also had pre-surgery blood sequenced, which left four cases with brain tissue only. Paper-wide results and their limitations: Because pre- and post-surgery blood were sequenced to different depths, clones absent from the pre-surgery sample may reflect undersampling. The patients' HCMV serostatus was not known, and viral specificity was inferred solely from CDR3 sequence similarity.

Taken with the paper, the label for time point translates to: resected brain tissue, or blood drawn just prior to surgery. Surgery cases with the highest brain T cell transcript signatures were selected for TCR beta chain sequencing of brain tissue and, where available, blood. Before surgery, the patients had been given at least one anti-epileptic drug. TCR-sequenced patients were children with drug-resistant epilepsy due to tuberous sclerosis complex, focal cortical dysplasia, Rasmussen encephalitis or hemimegalencephaly. Blood was drawn right before the epilepsy surgery. The Monarch genomic DNA purification kit was used to extract bulk genomic DNA from unsorted brain tissue and from whole blood. From its cysteine to its phenylalanine, the CDR3 spans 13 amino acids. Kept here is only the CDR3 DNA, which spans 39 bases and is read in frame from base 1. CDR1 and CDR2 are drawn from the germline V gene: ENHRY, SYGVKD. Between the V and J ends, shortened by 3 bases and 5 bases respectively, the junction contains 10 bases.

The immunoSEQ assay was used to generate TCR beta chain sequences from genomic DNA. As for how the authors treated the data: CDR3 sequences that did not begin with the conserved framework cysteine at position 104 were removed by hand. To get clonality, the normalized Shannon's Diversity Index was subtracted from one, giving values from 0 (maximal diversity) to 1 (oligoclonal). To check whether a given CDR3 had different frequencies in two samples, for example brain versus blood, chi-squared comparison-of-proportions tests were used. Public clonotypes were identified through searches of immuneACCESS, and similarity to known antiviral clonotypes was evaluated with the VDJdb browser. Drawn from immuneACCESS, this table holds only the in-frame rearrangements with V and J called that TCRdb kept. Clones are partly lost; checked studies trace under half to an unresolved V gene and leave the rest unexplained. V and J calls and clone size are as listed in that table; D and trimming were resolved from the DNA. The sample table lists some 80,000 clones, under 95% of them with a count of one. The ten largest clones add up to approximately 25% of the sample.

This clonotype was obtained from a girl aged 2 to 10 with Rasmussen encephalitis and intractable seizures. This receptor chain uses TRBV10-3 and TRBJ1-2, with an unclear D gene assignment. Material: peripheral blood, obtained at surgery. Here the CDR3 is given as CAISDFRVYGYTF. The DNA is TGTGCCATCAGTGACTTTAGGGTTTATGGCTACACCTTC.